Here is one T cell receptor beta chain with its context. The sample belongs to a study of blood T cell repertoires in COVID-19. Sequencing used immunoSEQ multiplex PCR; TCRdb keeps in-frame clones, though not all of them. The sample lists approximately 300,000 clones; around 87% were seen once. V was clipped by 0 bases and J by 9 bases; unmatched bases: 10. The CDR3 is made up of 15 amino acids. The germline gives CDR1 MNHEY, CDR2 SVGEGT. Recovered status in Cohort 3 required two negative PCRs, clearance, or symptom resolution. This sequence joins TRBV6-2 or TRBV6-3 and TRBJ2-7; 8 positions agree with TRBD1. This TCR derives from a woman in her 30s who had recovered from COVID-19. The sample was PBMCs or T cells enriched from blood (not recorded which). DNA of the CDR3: TGTGCCAGCAGTTACTCGATGCGGGGCGGGACAGGGCAGTACTTC. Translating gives CASSYSMRGGTGQYF.